This TCR beta chain appears in the sequencing data of a study of blood T cell repertoires in COVID-19. Germline V CDR1 and CDR2: ENHRY, SYGVKD. V was pared by 11 bases and J by 5 bases, with 20 bases between. This CDR3 contains 14 residues. Measured with immunoSEQ multiplex PCR; TCRdb has only the in-frame clones, and not every one. The table lists 200,000 to 250,000 clones, about 80% of them singletons. The rearrangement links TRBV10-3 to TRBJ2-3; possible D gene TRBD2, 6 bases. Sequencing was carried out using PBMCs or T cells enriched from blood (not recorded which). The TCR originated in a man aged 40-55 years who had recovered from COVID-19. Here the CDR3 DNA reads TGTGCCTCCCGAGGACGGCGGAGGGGAGATACGCAGTATTTT. Its protein is CASRGRRRGDTQYF.